Below, 25 T cell receptor beta chains from the same sample are listed, as sequenced in a study of early T cells in non-severe SARS-CoV-2 infection. TCRdb independently ran MiXCR on the 5' RACE reads; one entry per CDR3 protein. The sample shows just over 65,000 distinct CDR3 sequences, less than 15% of them seen only once. Source material: whole blood. The source is an adult who was a healthcare worker with PCR-confirmed SARS-CoV-2 infection or an uninfected control (not recorded which).

This clonotype has a handful of counts. The chain combines TRBV29-1 with TRBJ2-7, with 10 bases identical to TRBD1. V shed 6 bases, J shed 6 bases, and the junction held 2 bases outside the gene matches. CDR1 and CDR2 from the germline V gene are SQVTM and ANQGSEA. There are 11 residues in the CDR3. CDR3 bases: TGCAGCGTACGGACAGGGGGCGAGCAGTACTTC. It translates to CSVRTGGEQYF.

About this clonotype itself: This may be a read error: a much more frequent sequence differs by one nucleotide. The rearrangement links TRBV4-1 to TRBJ2-3, with 8 positions matching TRBD2. This CDR3 has 18 residues. CDR1 is MGHRA, CDR2 YSYEKL, per germline. The CDR3 sequence is CANSQGRLAGPQVNTQYF. The CDR3 DNA is TGCGCCAACAGCCAAGGTCGATTAGCGGGGCCCCAGGTTAATACGCAGTATTTT.

This clonotype has a count of ten or more. The V call is TRBV5-1, the J call TRBJ1-2; D ambiguous. V was trimmed by 4 bases and J by 6 bases, leaving 10 bases between them. CDR3 length: 12 residues. Germline assignment: CDR1 SGHRS and CDR2 YFSETQ. CDR3 nucleotide sequence: TGCGCCAGCAGCCAAGGAGTCGATGGCTACACCTTC. Translation gives CASSQGVDGYTF.

The J gene is TRBJ1-1, the V gene TRBV5-5; D remains ambiguous. CDR1 and CDR2 from the germline V gene are SGHKS and YYEKEE (reference sequence). CDR3 length: 12 residues. V was pared by 2 bases and J by 4 bases, with 6 bases between. CDR3 bases: TGTGCCAGCAGCTTACAGCTCACTGAAGCTTTCTTT. It translates to CASSLQLTEAFF. Full variable domain (missing parts from reference TRBV5-5 and TRBJ1-1): DAGVTQSPTHLIKTRGQQVTLRCSPISGHKSVSWYQQVLGQGPQFIFQYYEKEERGRGNFPDRFSARQFPNYSSELNVNALLLGDSALYLCASSLQLTEAFFGQGTRLTVV.

This clonotype was seen a few times. The J gene is TRBJ2-5, the V gene TRBV5-1; no clear D gene. V was pared by 2 bases and J by 2 bases, with 4 bases between. The CDR3 covers 12 residues. Germline loops: CDR1 SGHRS, CDR2 YFSETQ. The CDR3 DNA reads as TGCGCCAGCAGCTTAGCTCAAGAGACCCAGTACTTC. It translates to CASSLAQETQYF.

This clonotype was picked up many times. The chain combines TRBV19 with TRBJ2-6; the D call may be TRBD1 or TRBD2 (5 bases each). Trimming removed 1 base at V and 3 bases at J, with 19 bases between. CDR3 size: 19 residues. Germline-derived CDR1 and CDR2 are LNHDA and SQIVND (reference sequence). CDR3 residues: CASSIVRDPRGYGANVLTF. DNA for the CDR3: TGTGCCAGTAGTATAGTCCGGGACCCCCGAGGGTATGGGGCCAACGTCCTGACTTTC.

This clonotype has only a few counts. The chain links TRBV6-5 to TRBJ1-4; TRBD1 agrees at 10 bases. The junction had 4 bases not matched to a gene; V was cut back by 2 bases and J by 4 bases. The CDR3 is 16 residues long. Looked up from germline, CDR1 is MNHEY and CDR2 is SVGAGI. CDR3 DNA: TGTGCCAGCAGTTACGGGACAGGGGTACTTAATGAAAAACTGTTTTTT. Translating gives CASSYGTGVLNEKLFF.

This clonotype showed up just a few times. V is TRBV10-3 and J is TRBJ1-4; 10 nucleotides match TRBD1. The ends lost 5 bases at V and 6 bases at J; junction bases unmatched: 6. CDR3 length: 15 amino acids. Germline-derived CDR1 and CDR2 are ENHRY and SYGVKD. The CDR3 is CAISPEGTGDEKLFF. The CDR3, as DNA: TGTGCCATCAGTCCCGAAGGGACAGGGGATGAAAAACTGTTTTTT.

With respect to this clonotype: In this CDR3 the conserved last residue, phenylalanine or tryptophan, is missing, so a read error is likely. This sequence joins TRBV28 and TRBJ1-5; D might be TRBD1 (6 bases). Trimming pared 5 bases from V and 8 bases from J, leaving 13 bases between. The CDR3 totals 13 residues. Germline V gene sequence: CDR1 MDHEN, CDR2 SYDVKM. The CDR3 loop is CASSLGGPEPQHV. CDR3 in DNA: TGTGCCAGCAGTCTAGGGGGACCGGAGCCCCAGCATGTT.

V gene TRBV7-2 combines with J gene TRBJ1-1; TRBD1 aligns across 7 bases. The germline V gene encodes CDR1 SGHTA and CDR2 FQGNSA. With 2 bases clipped from V and 10 bases from J, the junction kept 10 bases outside the gene matches. CDR3 length equals 14 residues. The CDR3 sequence is CASSLPRTGGIAFF. The CDR3 DNA reads as TGTGCCAGCAGCTTACCTAGGACAGGAGGCATAGCTTTCTTT.

This clonotype was found a few times. V usage is TRBV5-1 and J usage is TRBJ2-1, with TRBD1 as a possible D gene (6 bases). This CDR3 is 16 amino acids long. Germline V lookup: CDR1 SGHRS, CDR2 YFSETQ. The ends were cut back, 4 bases at V and 4 bases at J, with 18 bases in the middle. CDR3 sequence: CASSNGQYSKYNEQFF. CDR3 DNA sequence: TGCGCCAGCAGCAATGGACAGTACAGCAAATACAATGAGCAGTTCTTC.

Ten or more counts support this clonotype. The chain recombines TRBV12-3 or TRBV12-4 with TRBJ2-1; D may be TRBD2 (6 bases). The CDR3 is 14 residues long. V was cut by 1 base and J by 5 bases, with 9 bases left in between. This CDR3 reads CASSLGLAHNEQFF. Written as DNA, the CDR3 is TGTGCCAGCAGTTTAGGGCTAGCGCACAATGAGCAGTTCTTC.

The V call is TRBV7-6, the J call TRBJ2-3; no clear D. Germline CDR1 reads SGHVS; CDR2 reads FNYEAQ. CDR3 length: 15 residues. V was trimmed by 3 bases and J by 3 bases, leaving 13 bases between them. CDR3 nucleotides: TGTGCCAGCAGCTTCCGGCGTATGGGGACAGATACGCAGTATTTT. Its translation is CASSFRRMGTDTQYF.

The chain employs TRBV12-5 and TRBJ1-3; unclear D gene. The ends were cut back, 2 bases at V and 3 bases at J, with 8 bases in the middle. Germline CDR1 is LGHNT and CDR2 is FRNRAP. The CDR3 loop spans 14 amino acids. The CDR3 reads CASGLSGSGNTIYF. The CDR3 region has the DNA TGTGCTAGTGGTTTGTCCGGAAGTGGAAACACCATATATTTT.

This clonotype was seen more than once but under ten times. The rearrangement uses TRBV3-1 and TRBJ1-1, with 7 bases fitting TRBD1. The germline gives CDR1 LGHDT, CDR2 YNNKEL (reference sequence). The CDR3 has 15 residues. V lost 1 base to trimming and J lost 2 bases; unmatched junction nucleotides: 4. The chain's CDR3 is CASSQAGQLNTEAFF. The CDR3 nucleotides read TGTGCCAGCAGCCAAGCGGGACAGCTAAACACTGAAGCTTTCTTT.

In this sample, this clonotype turned up a few times. The chain joins TRBV10-3 to TRBJ2-3; no clear D gene. The CDR3 is 15 residues long. Germline CDR1 ENHRY, CDR2 SYGVKD. V was pared by 5 bases and J by 0 bases, with 12 bases between. The CDR3 DNA sequence: TGTGCCATCAGTCCTCTGGCCACTAGCACAGATACGCAGTATTTT. This sequence encodes CAISPLATSTDTQYF.

This clonotype was counted many times. CDR3 residues: CASRTTSGVAYEQYF. CDR3 sequence (DNA): TGTGCCAGCAGAACAACTAGCGGGGTAGCCTACGAGCAGTACTTC. This chain links TRBV2 with TRBJ2-7, with 10 bases aligning to TRBD2. Germline loops: CDR1 SNHLY, CDR2 FYNNEI. The length of the CDR3 is 15 residues. The junction had 7 bases not matched to a gene; V was cut back by 6 bases and J by 2 bases.

This clonotype occurred a few times. The CDR3 spells CASSQGGQKETQYF. CDR3 bases: TGTGCCAGCAGCCAAGGGGGACAGAAAGAGACCCAGTACTTC. The chain uses TRBV3-1 and TRBJ2-5; 7 bases fit TRBD1. Germline lookup yields CDR1 LGHDT and CDR2 YNNKEL (reference sequence). The CDR3 spans 14 residues. Losses at the gene ends were 1 base for V and 3 bases for J; bases not matched to a gene: 2.

This clonotype was picked up many times. V usage is TRBV6-5 and J usage is TRBJ2-7; 8 bases are a match to TRBD2. The ends lost 4 bases at V and 3 bases at J; junction bases unmatched: 8. Germline V gene lookup returns CDR1 MNHEY and CDR2 SVGAGI. CDR3 length: 15 amino acids. The CDR3 DNA sequence: TGTGCCAGCAGTTCCCGAGCCGGGACTAGCTACGAGCAGTACTTC. The encoded protein is CASSSRAGTSYEQYF.

Ten or more counts support this clonotype. The chain combines TRBV19 with TRBJ2-3, with 8 bases lining up with TRBD2. Germline V gives CDR1 LNHDA, CDR2 SQIVND (reference sequence). With 3 bases clipped from V and 0 bases from J, the junction kept 2 bases outside the gene matches. CDR3 length: 15 residues. CDR3 amino acids: CASSIASGSTDTQYF. DNA of the CDR3: TGTGCCAGTAGTATTGCTAGCGGGAGCACAGATACGCAGTATTTT. Full variable domain (outside the CDR3, taken from reference TRBV19 and TRBJ2-3): DGGITQSPKYLFRKEGQNVTLSCEQNLNHDAMYWYRQDPGQGLRLIYYSQIVNDFQKGDIAEGYSVSREKKESFPLTVTSAQKNPTAFYLCASSIASGSTDTQYFGPGTRLTVL.

The chain carries TRBV5-6 and TRBJ1-5; 8 positions agree with TRBD1. The germline gives CDR1 SGHDT, CDR2 YYEEEE. This CDR3 has 17 residues. V lost 2 bases to trimming and J lost 0 bases; unmatched junction nucleotides: 7. CDR3 protein: CASSLSGGSYSNQPQHF. Here the CDR3 DNA reads TGTGCCAGCAGCTTATCAGGGGGCTCGTATAGCAATCAGCCCCAGCATTTT.

This clonotype has ten or more counts. This chain joins TRBV5-5 and TRBJ2-2; 10 nucleotides match TRBD1. This CDR3 spans 15 amino acids. CDR1 is SGHKS and CDR2 is YYEKEE in the germline V gene (reference sequence). V shed 2 bases and J 7 bases; nucleotides not matched to a gene: 5. The CDR3 is CASSLGTGAIGELFF. Here the CDR3 DNA reads TGTGCCAGCAGCTTAGGGACAGGGGCGATCGGGGAGCTGTTTTTT. Supplemented by reference TRBV5-5 and TRBJ2-2, the full variable domain reads DAGVTQSPTHLIKTRGQQVTLRCSPISGHKSVSWYQQVLGQGPQFIFQYYEKEERGRGNFPDRFSARQFPNYSSELNVNALLLGDSALYLCASSLGTGAIGELFFGEGSRLTVL.

This clonotype was recorded many times. This chain connects TRBV11-1 to TRBJ2-7; D remains unclear. This CDR3 comprises 13 residues. Germline CDR1 reads SGHAT; CDR2 reads FQDESV (reference sequence). Trimming shortened V by 5 bases and J by 6 bases, and 14 bases separated the two germline ends. This CDR3 is CASSLFGDGEQYF. The CDR3 bases are TGTGCCAGCAGCCTCTTTGGCGACGGCGAGCAGTACTTC.

This clonotype was picked up many times. The chain is built from TRBV11-2 and TRBJ2-1; D is possibly TRBD2 (6 bases). The CDR3 is 15 residues long. V was clipped by 7 bases and J by 6 bases, with 19 bases between them. Looked up from germline, CDR1 is SGHAT and CDR2 is FQNNGV. CDR3 coding DNA: TGTGCCAGCAATCCAAGGGACTCCCTGGGCAATGAGCAGTTCTTC. It encodes CASNPRDSLGNEQFF.

This sequence joins TRBV28 and TRBJ1-2; 9 nucleotides line up with TRBD1. V shed 8 bases and J 0 bases; nucleotides not matched to a gene: 10. Germline loops: CDR1 MDHEN, CDR2 SYDVKM. The CDR3 is 16 amino acids. Here the CDR3 DNA reads TGTGCCAGCCGAGGCCACCGGGACAGGGCTAACTATGGCTACACCTTC. Amino acid sequence: CASRGHRDRANYGYTF.